One sample yielded the 32 T cell receptor beta chains listed below, sequenced in a study of long-term antiretroviral therapy in people with HIV. Running of the v3.0 immunoSEQ assay took place at survey level. Produced via immunoSEQ multiplex PCR; TCRdb's table is partial and in-frame only. The table includes fewer than 20,000 clones, 75% to 85% detected once. The input for sequencing was unsorted PBMCs, taken at the start of antiretroviral therapy. The receptors were gathered from a man aged 25-45 years with HIV.

The chain is built from TRBV7-9 and TRBJ2-1; perhaps D is TRBD1 or TRBD2 (5 bases each). CDR1 is SEHNR and CDR2 is FQNEAQ in the germline V gene (reference sequence). The CDR3 consists of 16 residues. Trimming removed 2 bases at V and 5 bases at J, with 16 bases between. In DNA form, the CDR3 reads TGTGCCAGCAGCTTATATCCGAGAGGGGCCCACAATGAGCAGTTCTTC. This translates into CASSLYPRGAHNEQFF.

The chain employs TRBV18 and TRBJ1-1; D unresolved. Trimming shortened V by 6 bases and J by 1 base, and 9 bases separated the two germline ends. The CDR3 is 13 residues long. Per germline, CDR1 KGHSH and CDR2 LQKENI. CDR3 in DNA: TGTGCCAGCTCGTCAACCCAGAACACTGAAGCTTTCTTT. It yields the protein CASSSTQNTEAFF.

By share, this clone counts as medium-sized. The V call is TRBV6-5, the J call TRBJ1-2; D is possibly TRBD1 (6 bases). Trimming removed 6 bases at V and 4 bases at J, with 18 bases between. Germline-derived CDR1 and CDR2 are MNHEY and SVGAGI. This CDR3 comprises 15 residues. The DNA for the CDR3 is TGTGCCAGCAGCGCGGAATTCAGGGGAGCCTATGGCTACACCTTC. It translates to CASSAEFRGAYGYTF.

This chain joins TRBV6-1 and TRBJ2-7, with D possibly being TRBD2 (5 bases). CDR3 size: 13 residues. Germline V gene sequence: CDR1 MNHNS, CDR2 SASEGT. Trimming shortened V by 3 bases and J by 3 bases, and 9 bases separated the two germline ends. The CDR3 protein is CASSEIGGYEQYF. In DNA form, the CDR3 reads TGTGCCAGCAGTGAGATCGGAGGCTACGAGCAGTACTTC.

V usage is TRBV27 and J usage is TRBJ2-1, with 11 nucleotides matching TRBD2. The CDR3 has 16 residues. Germline V lookup: CDR1 MNHEY, CDR2 SMNVEV (reference sequence). V shed 5 bases and J 8 bases; nucleotides not matched to a gene: 11. DNA of the CDR3: TGTGCCAGCAGTCCCTGGGGGACTAGCGGTTTGCATGAGCAGTTCTTC. Translating gives CASSPWGTSGLHEQFF.

This clone was seen only once. This chain links TRBV6-1 with TRBJ1-2; 8 bases are shared with TRBD1. The CDR3 sequence is 13 residues long. CDR1 and CDR2 (germline): MNHNS, SASEGT. Trimming cost V 10 bases and J 4 bases; bases outside gene matches: 8. The CDR3 loop reads CATSGTGVYGYTF. Here the CDR3 DNA reads TGTGCCACCTCCGGGACAGGAGTCTATGGCTACACCTTC.

V usage is TRBV5-1 and J usage is TRBJ2-1, with D perhaps matching TRBD1 (6 bases). The CDR3 length is 17 residues. Trimming left V 0 bases short and J 4 bases short, with 17 bases between. Germline CDR1 SGHRS, CDR2 YFSETQ. The CDR3 sequence is CASSLVLSGQRYNEQFF. The CDR3 DNA reads TGCGCCAGCAGCTTGGTTCTCAGCGGACAGAGATACAATGAGCAGTTCTTC.

This chain joins TRBV15 and TRBJ1-1; 7 positions agree with TRBD1. Germline CDR1 LNHNV, CDR2 YYDKDF (reference sequence). This CDR3 region has 18 residues. The V gene end was trimmed by 2 bases and the J gene end by 0 bases; junction bases not matched to a gene: 12. The CDR3: CATSRSPRQGGLNTEAFF. The CDR3 bases are TGTGCCACCAGCAGATCACCGCGACAGGGCGGCCTGAACACTGAAGCTTTCTTT.

This clone was detected once. The chain has TRBV6-6 and TRBJ1-2, with D perhaps TRBD1 (6 bases). The CDR3 totals 13 residues. Trimming took off 2 bases at V and 6 bases at J, with 10 bases between the two ends. The germline CDR1 and CDR2 sequences are MNHNY and SVGAGI (reference sequence). CDR3 residues: CASSYGGHDGYTF. The CDR3, as DNA: TGTGCCAGCAGTTACGGGGGGCACGATGGCTACACCTTC.

The genes are TRBV7-6 and TRBJ2-7; D remains ambiguous. Germline V gives CDR1 SGHVS, CDR2 FNYEAQ. Trimming took 4 bases from V and 3 from J, leaving 10 bases between them. The CDR3 spans 13 residues. The CDR3 DNA reads TGTGCCAGCAGCTCTGGACGGATCTACGAGCAGTACTTC. Its protein is CASSSGRIYEQYF. Complete variable domain (other parts from reference TRBV7-6 and TRBJ2-7): GAGVSQSPRYKVTKRGQDVALRCDPISGHVSLYWYRQALGQGPEFLTYFNYEAQQDKSGLPNDRFSAERPEGSISTLTIQRTEQRDSAMYRCASSSGRIYEQYFGPGTRLTVT.

The chain joins TRBV7-9 to TRBJ2-7, with D perhaps matching TRBD2 (5 bases). This CDR3 spans 14 amino acids. CDR1 and CDR2 from the germline V gene are SEHNR and FQNEAQ (reference sequence). V was clipped by 5 bases and J by 0 bases, with 11 bases between them. CDR3 bases: TGTGCCAGCAGCCCCGACTACAGCTCCTACGAGCAGTACTTC. Protein sequence: CASSPDYSSYEQYF.

The table lists this clone with a few counts. The rearrangement uses TRBV29-1 and TRBJ1-4; D remains unclear. Germline CDR1 SQVTM, CDR2 ANQGSEA. Trimming removed 6 bases at V and 7 bases at J, with 9 bases between. The length of the CDR3 is 11 residues. The CDR3 protein is CSVYVSEKLFF. The CDR3 bases are TGCAGCGTGTACGTTAGTGAAAAACTGTTTTTT.

The V and J genes are TRBV27 and TRBJ2-7; 7 bases are shared with TRBD2. CDR3 size: 14 residues. V shed 5 bases, J shed 3 bases, and the junction held 7 bases outside the gene matches. Germline CDR1 and CDR2: MNHEY and SMNVEV (reference sequence). The CDR3 DNA sequence: TGTGCCAGCAGTAGGGCTAGCGGACTCTACGAGCAGTACTTC. Translation: CASSRASGLYEQYF.

The chain has TRBV2 and TRBJ2-1; tentative D call: TRBD2 (6 bases). The CDR3 totals 13 residues. Germline CDR1 and CDR2: SNHLY and FYNNEI. Trimming removed 0 bases at V and 10 bases at J, with 10 bases between. In DNA form, the CDR3 reads TGTGCCAGCAGTGAAGCGCTTCTAGCGGAGCAGTTCTTC. Its protein is CASSEALLAEQFF.

The table lists this clone with a few counts. This chain connects TRBV19 to TRBJ1-1, with no clear D. Germline V gives CDR1 LNHDA, CDR2 SQIVND (reference sequence). The CDR3 length is 14 residues. The V and J ends lost 4 bases and 6 bases respectively, with 15 bases between them. In DNA form, the CDR3 reads TGTGCCAGTAGTACTTTCGGGCGGGGATCTGAAGCTTTCTTT. Amino acid sequence: CASSTFGRGSEAFF.

The chain carries TRBV4-2 and TRBJ2-2; TRBD2 agrees at 14 bases. Germline loops: CDR1 LGHNA, CDR2 YNFKEQ. V gave up 1 base and J gave up 6 bases; unmatched junction bases: 4. The CDR3 is made up of 17 amino acids. CDR3 DNA sequence: TGTGCCAGCAGCCAAGTAGGACTAGCGGGAGGTGCCGGGGAGCTGTTTTTT. This gives the protein CASSQVGLAGGAGELFF.

The chain links TRBV28 to TRBJ1-1, with 10 bases that match TRBD1. Germline V gene sequence: CDR1 MDHEN, CDR2 SYDVKM. With 3 bases clipped from V and 5 bases from J, the junction kept 9 bases outside the gene matches. The CDR3 length is 16 residues. The CDR3 here is CASSFGDRGSLTEAFF. The CDR3 nucleotides are TGTGCCAGCAGTTTTGGGGACAGGGGCAGTTTGACTGAAGCTTTCTTT.

This chain uses TRBV30 with TRBJ1-1; TRBD1 is a possible D gene (5 bases). V was pared by 8 bases and J by 10 bases, with 20 bases between. Per the germline V gene, CDR1 is GTSNPN and CDR2 is SVGIG (reference sequence). The CDR3 loop spans 12 amino acids. CDR3 region: CASEGDLGGAFF. CDR3 DNA: TGTGCCAGTGAAGGGGACCTGGGGGGAGCTTTCTTT.

This clone is large (0.1 to 1%) in the sample. The chain carries TRBV7-9 and TRBJ2-2, with D perhaps matching TRBD2 (5 bases). Trimming pared 11 bases from V and 3 bases from J, leaving 10 bases between. The germline V gene has CDR1 SEHNR and CDR2 FQNEAQ (reference sequence). The CDR3 consists of 12 residues. CDR3 residues: CALGEHTGELFF. CDR3 DNA: TGTGCCCTCGGGGAACACACCGGGGAGCTGTTTTTT.

The CDR3 sequence is CASSRIPEGGYGYTF. CDR3 nucleotides: TGTGCCAGCAGCCGGATTCCGGAGGGGGGCTATGGCTACACCTTC. The chain has TRBV7-2 and TRBJ1-2; tentative D call: TRBD1 (6 bases). Germline V CDR1 and CDR2: SGHTA, FQGNSA. This CDR3 has 15 residues. With 5 bases removed from V and 4 bases from J, the gap between germline ends came to 17 bases. Full variable domain (rest looked up from reference TRBV7-2 and TRBJ1-2): GAGVSQSPSNKVTEKGKDVELRCDPISGHTALYWYRQSLGQGLEFLIYFQGNSAPDKSGLPSDRFSAERTGGSVSTLTIQRTQQEDSAVYLCASSRIPEGGYGYTFGSGTRLTVV.

The chain uses TRBV28 and TRBJ2-3; D perhaps matches TRBD2 (5 bases). This CDR3 is built from 11 residues. Germline V gene sequence: CDR1 MDHEN, CDR2 SYDVKM. V lost 11 bases, J lost 10 bases, and 16 bases lay in between. CDR3 sequence: CAAGEAAAQYF. CDR3 DNA sequence: TGTGCCGCCGGTGAAGCGGCTGCGCAGTATTTT.

The rearrangement links TRBV10-2 to TRBJ2-2; D perhaps matches TRBD2 (6 bases). Per the germline V gene, CDR1 is WSHSY and CDR2 is SAAADI. Trimming removed 1 base from V and 2 bases from J, with 11 bases in between. This CDR3 contains 16 residues. CDR3 loop: CASSEYPAGNTGELFF. In nucleotides, the CDR3 is TGCGCCAGCAGTGAGTATCCAGCGGGCAACACCGGGGAGCTGTTTTTT.

The rearrangement links TRBV2 to TRBJ1-1; TRBD1 is a possible D gene (5 bases). Germline assignment: CDR1 SNHLY and CDR2 FYNNEI. The CDR3 is 16 amino acids. Trimming left V 11 bases short and J 3 bases short, with 25 bases between. The CDR3 coding sequence is TGTGCCCGAGGGACCGTCAGTGGTTCGGGGGACACTGAAGCTTTCTTT. Its translation is CARGTVSGSGDTEAFF.

V gene TRBV2 combines with J gene TRBJ1-5; a weak D match, TRBD1 (5 bases). The CDR3 has 15 residues. V was cut by 8 bases and J by 0 bases, with 14 bases left in between. Germline CDR1 and CDR2: SNHLY and FYNNEI. This CDR3 is CASLGTDSSNQPQHF. CDR3 sequence (DNA): TGTGCCAGCCTCGGGACGGATAGTAGCAATCAGCCCCAGCATTTT.

This chain uses TRBV28 with TRBJ2-3; D is possibly TRBD1 or TRBD2 (7 bases each). In germline, CDR1 is MDHEN, CDR2 SYDVKM. V gave up 3 bases and J gave up 3 bases, with 13 bases separating them. The CDR3 covers 15 residues. CDR3 sequence (DNA): TGTGCCAGCAGTTTTAGGGGGCGGGGGACAGATACGCAGTATTTT. This encodes CASSFRGRGTDTQYF.

Only one count was recorded for this clone. This chain connects TRBV5-8 to TRBJ1-3; TRBD1 matches 7 bases. The length of the CDR3 is 15 residues. Germline CDR1 SGHTS, CDR2 YDEGEE. With 5 bases clipped from V and 3 bases from J, the junction kept 8 bases outside the gene matches. The DNA for the CDR3 is TGTGCCAGCAGGGACCTTGACAGGGATGGAAACACCATATATTTT. Translating gives CASRDLDRDGNTIYF.

The V call is TRBV30, the J call TRBJ2-3; 7 nucleotides match TRBD2. The length of the CDR3 is 17 residues. The junction had 11 bases not matched to a gene; V was cut back by 0 bases and J by 2 bases. Germline CDR1 and CDR2: GTSNPN and SVGIG (reference sequence). The CDR3 DNA follows: TGTGCCTGGAGTGTACTGGCCCTCAGCGGGGCCACAGATACGCAGTATTTT. Encoded protein: CAWSVLALSGATDTQYF.

V usage is TRBV2 and J usage is TRBJ1-2, with TRBD1 as a possible D gene (5 bases). V was trimmed by 4 bases and J by 6 bases, leaving 9 bases between them. CDR3 size: 12 residues. Germline V gene sequence: CDR1 SNHLY, CDR2 FYNNEI. This CDR3 is CASSASTDGYTF. The CDR3 nucleotides are TGTGCCAGCAGTGCTTCGACAGATGGCTACACCTTC.

By its share, this clone is medium-sized. The rearrangement joins TRBV14 to TRBJ1-6, with D tentatively TRBD1 (5 bases). CDR3 size: 14 residues. The ends were cut back, 7 bases at V and 9 bases at J, with 16 bases in the middle. Germline V lookup: CDR1 SGHDN, CDR2 FVKESK. In nucleotides, the CDR3 is TGTGCCAGCACCCCCGGGAGGGACGGTTCACCCCTCCACTTT. Protein sequence: CASTPGRDGSPLHF.

This clone is a singleton in its sample. The V and J genes are TRBV30 and TRBJ2-7; 7 bases are shared with TRBD2. With 2 bases clipped from V and 1 base from J, the junction kept 5 bases outside the gene matches. The CDR3 has 14 residues. Germline values: CDR1 GTSNPN, CDR2 SVGIG (reference sequence). The chain's CDR3 is CAWSYGGGSYEQYF. DNA for the CDR3: TGTGCCTGGAGTTATGGGGGGGGGTCCTACGAGCAGTACTTC.

This rearrangement joins TRBV5-8 to TRBJ2-7, with TRBD2 as a possible D gene (6 bases). Germline V gene data show CDR1 as SGHTS and CDR2 as YDEGEE. Trimming left V 3 bases short and J 4 bases short, with 23 bases between. This CDR3 comprises 17 residues. The CDR3 bases are TGTGCCAGCAGCTCTGCCTTGACCGGGACTGCCGTTTACGAGCAGTACTTC. Its protein product is CASSSALTGTAVYEQYF.

The J gene is TRBJ2-1, the V gene TRBV7-9; 14 nucleotides align to TRBD2. The CDR3 extends over 15 amino acids. Germline CDR1 SEHNR, CDR2 FQNEAQ (reference sequence). The J segment lost 5 bases and the V segment lost 5 bases, leaving 2 bases of the junction unmatched. The CDR3 coding sequence is TGTGCCAGCAGCGGGACTAGCGGGGGCAACAATGAGCAGTTCTTC. Translation: CASSGTSGGNNEQFF.